The entry below gives a single T cell receptor beta chain sequence along with its context. The data derive from a study of glioma-infiltrating T cells after dendritic cell vaccination. About the study: Monocyte-derived dendritic cells, cultured roughly 7 days with IL-4 and GM-CSF, were pulsed with autologous tumor lysate.

Time point meaning: after dendritic cell vaccination, including at tumor progression/relapse. All glioblastoma patients lacked an isocitrate dehydrogenase mutation. The PCR used 60 V beta and 13 J beta primers. The data were produced by immunoSEQ multiplex PCR, yet TCRdb's version contains in-frame clones alone and is incomplete. The sample lists roughly 100,000 clones, about 90% occurring once. The germline V gene encodes CDR1 MNHNY and CDR2 SVGAGI (reference sequence). The CDR3 has 15 residues. V trimming: 6 bases; J trimming: 8 bases; junction bases outside the gene matches: 15. The sample was blood, taken after dendritic cell vaccination. The receptor comes from a human donor with glioblastoma. This chain uses TRBV6-6 with TRBJ1-1, with 7 bases fitting TRBD1. The DNA of the CDR3 is TGTGCCAGCAGAACCCAGAGGACAGGCTATACAGAAGCTTTCTTT. This codes for CASRTQRTGYTEAFF.